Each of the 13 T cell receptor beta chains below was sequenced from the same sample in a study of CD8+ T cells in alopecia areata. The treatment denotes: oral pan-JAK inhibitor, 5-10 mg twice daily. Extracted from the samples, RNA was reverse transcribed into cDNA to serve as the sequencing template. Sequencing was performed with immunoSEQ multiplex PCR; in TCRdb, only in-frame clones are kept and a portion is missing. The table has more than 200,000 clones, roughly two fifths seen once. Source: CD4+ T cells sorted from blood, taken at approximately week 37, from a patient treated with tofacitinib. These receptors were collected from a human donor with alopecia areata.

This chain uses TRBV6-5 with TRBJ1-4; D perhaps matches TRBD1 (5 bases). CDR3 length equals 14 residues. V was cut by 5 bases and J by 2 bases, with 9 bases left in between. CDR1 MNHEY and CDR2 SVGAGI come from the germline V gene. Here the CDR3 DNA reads TGTGCCAGCAGTCGGGGGAATACTAATGAAAAACTGTTTTTT. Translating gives CASSRGNTNEKLFF.

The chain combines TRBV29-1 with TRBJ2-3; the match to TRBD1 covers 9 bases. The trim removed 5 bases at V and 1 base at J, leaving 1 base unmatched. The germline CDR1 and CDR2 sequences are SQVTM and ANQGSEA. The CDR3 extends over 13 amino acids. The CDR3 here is CSVRQGGTDTQYF. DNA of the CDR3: TGCAGCGTTAGACAGGGGGGCACAGATACGCAGTATTTT.

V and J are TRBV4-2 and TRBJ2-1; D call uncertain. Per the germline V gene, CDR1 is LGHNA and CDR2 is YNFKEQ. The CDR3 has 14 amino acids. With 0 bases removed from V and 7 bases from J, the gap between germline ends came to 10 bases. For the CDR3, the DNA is TGTGCCAGCAGCCAAGAGTCGGCTCGAAATGAGCAGTTCTTC. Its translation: CASSQESARNEQFF.

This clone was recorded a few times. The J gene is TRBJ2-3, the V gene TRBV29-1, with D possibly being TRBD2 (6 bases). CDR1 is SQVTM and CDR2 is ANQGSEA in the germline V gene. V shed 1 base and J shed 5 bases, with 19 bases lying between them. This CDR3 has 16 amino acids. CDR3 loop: CSVEGVLRLVGDTQYF. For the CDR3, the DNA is TGCAGCGTTGAAGGAGTTTTGAGACTAGTTGGAGATACGCAGTATTTT.

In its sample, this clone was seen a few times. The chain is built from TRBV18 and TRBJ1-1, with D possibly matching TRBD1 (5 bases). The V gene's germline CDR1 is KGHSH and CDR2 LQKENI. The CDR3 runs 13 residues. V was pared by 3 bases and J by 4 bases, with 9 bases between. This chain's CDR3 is CASSPRDGTEAFF. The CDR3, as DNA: TGTGCCAGCTCACCCAGGGACGGCACTGAAGCTTTCTTT. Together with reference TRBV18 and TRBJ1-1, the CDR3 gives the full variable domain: NAGVMQNPRHLVRRRGQEARLRCSPMKGHSHVYWYRQLPEEGLKFMVYLQKENIIDESGMPKERFSAEFPKEGPSILRIQQVVRGDSAAYFCASSPRDGTEAFFGQGTRLTVV.

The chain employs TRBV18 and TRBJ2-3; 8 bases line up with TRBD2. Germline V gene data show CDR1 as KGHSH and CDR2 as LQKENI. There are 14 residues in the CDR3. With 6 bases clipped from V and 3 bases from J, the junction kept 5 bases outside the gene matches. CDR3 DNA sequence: TGTGCCAGCTCCTTCGGCGGGAGGACAGATACGCAGTATTTT. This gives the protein CASSFGGRTDTQYF.

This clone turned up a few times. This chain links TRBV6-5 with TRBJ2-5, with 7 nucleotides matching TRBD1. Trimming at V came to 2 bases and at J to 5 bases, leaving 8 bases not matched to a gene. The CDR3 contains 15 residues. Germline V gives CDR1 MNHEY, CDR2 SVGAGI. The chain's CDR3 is CASSYGSGGRETQYF. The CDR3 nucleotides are TGTGCCAGCAGTTACGGTTCAGGGGGACGGGAGACCCAGTACTTC.

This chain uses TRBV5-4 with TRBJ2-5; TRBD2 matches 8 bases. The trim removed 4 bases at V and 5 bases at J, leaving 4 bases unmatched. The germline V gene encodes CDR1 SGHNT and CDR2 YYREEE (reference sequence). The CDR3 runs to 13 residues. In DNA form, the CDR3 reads TGTGCCAGCAGCCCCGGGGGGGTGGAGACCCAGTACTTC. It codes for CASSPGGVETQYF.

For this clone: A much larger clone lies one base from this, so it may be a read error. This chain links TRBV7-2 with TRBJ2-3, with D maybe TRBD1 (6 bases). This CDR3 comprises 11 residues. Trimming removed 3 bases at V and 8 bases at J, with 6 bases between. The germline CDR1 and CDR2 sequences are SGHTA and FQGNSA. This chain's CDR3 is CASSFRGTQYF. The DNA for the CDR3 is TGTGCCAGCAGCTTCAGGGGTACGCAGTATTTT. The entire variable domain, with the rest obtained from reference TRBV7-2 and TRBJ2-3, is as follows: GAGVSQSPSNKVTEKGKDVELRCDPISGHTALYWYRQSLGQGLEFLIYFQGNSAPDKSGLPSDRFSAERTGGSVSTLTIQRTQQEDSAVYLCASSFRGTQYFGPGTRLTVL.

CDR3 nucleotides: TGTGCCAGCAGTTTATTAGGGACAGGGTCTGGCTACACCTTC. It codes for CASSLLGTGSGYTF. This rearrangement joins TRBV27 to TRBJ1-2; 9 bases are shared with TRBD1. This CDR3 comprises 14 residues. CDR1 is MNHEY, CDR2 SMNVEV, per germline (reference sequence). The junction had 4 bases not matched to a gene; V was cut back by 1 base and J by 7 bases.

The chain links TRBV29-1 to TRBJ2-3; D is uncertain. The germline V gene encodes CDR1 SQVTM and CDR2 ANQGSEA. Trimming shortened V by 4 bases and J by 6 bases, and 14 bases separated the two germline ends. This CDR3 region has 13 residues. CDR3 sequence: CSVVTHSGDTQYF. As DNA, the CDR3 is TGCAGCGTTGTTACCCACAGTGGGGATACGCAGTATTTT.

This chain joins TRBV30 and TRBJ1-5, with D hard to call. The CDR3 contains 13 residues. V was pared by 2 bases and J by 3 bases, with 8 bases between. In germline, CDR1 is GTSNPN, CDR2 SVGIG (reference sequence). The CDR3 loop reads CAWSSGVNQPQHF. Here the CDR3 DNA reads TGTGCCTGGAGTAGTGGGGTCAATCAGCCCCAGCATTTT.

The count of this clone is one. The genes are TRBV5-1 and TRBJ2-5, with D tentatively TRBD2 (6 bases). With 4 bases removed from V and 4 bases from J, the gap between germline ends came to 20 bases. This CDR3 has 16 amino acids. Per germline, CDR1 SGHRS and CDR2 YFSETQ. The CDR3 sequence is CASSNPGRRDGETQYF. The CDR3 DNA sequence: TGCGCCAGCAGCAACCCAGGGAGGAGAGATGGAGAGACCCAGTACTTC.